Following are 3 T cell receptor beta chains from one sample sequenced in a study of STAT3 mutations in large granular lymphocyte leukemia. General observations from the study: Every T-cell large granular lymphocyte leukemia patient had at least one immunodominant TCR beta clonotype.

Generated by immunoSEQ multiplex PCR, the TCRdb table keeps only in-frame clones and is missing some. The sample carries 35,000 to 40,000 clones, nearly 90% recorded once. These TCRs are of unknown antigen specificity. What was sequenced was PBMCs. These receptor sequences come from a human donor with T large granular lymphocyte leukemia. Some clones in this sample may be carry-over from other donors' samples.

This chain links TRBV5-1 with TRBJ2-7, with 8 positions matching TRBD1. The V segment lost 0 bases and the J segment 2 bases; nucleotides outside the gene matches: 1. The length of the CDR3 is 14 residues. Germline loops: CDR1 SGHRS, CDR2 YFSETQ. Here the CDR3 DNA reads TGCGCCAGCAGCTTGGTACAGGGGGCCTACGAGCAGTACTTC. This translates into CASSLVQGAYEQYF.

This chain joins TRBV5-4 and TRBJ1-2, with D hard to call. The ends were cut back, 3 bases at V and 4 bases at J, with 10 bases in the middle. The CDR3 covers 13 residues. CDR1 is SGHNT and CDR2 is YYREEE in the germline V gene (reference sequence). As DNA, the CDR3 is TGTGCCAGCAGCTCCCCTGGGATCTATGGCTACACCTTC. Its translation is CASSSPGIYGYTF.

The chain carries TRBV6-5 and TRBJ2-7, with D maybe TRBD2 (5 bases). The germline CDR1 and CDR2 sequences are MNHEY and SVGAGI. V lost 0 bases to trimming and J lost 4 bases, with 7 bases between them. The CDR3 is 13 amino acids. CDR3 nucleotides: TGTGCCAGCAGTTACTCGACGGGGTACGAGCAGTACTTC. As protein: CASSYSTGYEQYF.